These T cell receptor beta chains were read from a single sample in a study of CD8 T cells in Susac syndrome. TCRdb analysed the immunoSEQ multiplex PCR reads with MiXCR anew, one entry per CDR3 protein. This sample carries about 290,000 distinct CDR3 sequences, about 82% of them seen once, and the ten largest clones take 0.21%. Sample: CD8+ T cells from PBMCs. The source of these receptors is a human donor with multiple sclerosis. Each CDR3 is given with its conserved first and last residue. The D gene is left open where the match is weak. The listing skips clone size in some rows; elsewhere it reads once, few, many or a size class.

DNA: TGTGCCACCAGTGACCCGTACAGGGGGCATGAGCAGTTCTTC; CDR3: CATSDPYRGHEQFF; V: TRBV24-1; size: NA; D: TRBD1; J: TRBJ2-1
DNA: TGTGCCAGCAGCTTAACTTTTGGGGGGAACGCAGATACGCAGTATTTT; CDR3: CASSLTFGGNADTQYF; V: TRBV7-3; size: NA; D: NA; J: TRBJ2-3
DNA: TGTGCCAGCAGTGGCACAGGGGGATGGTCTGAAGCTTTCTTT; CDR3: CASSGTGGWSEAFF; V: TRBV2; size: NA; D: TRBD1; J: TRBJ1-1
DNA: TGTGCCATCAGTGAGGGGACTAGCGCTGTAGATACGCAGTATTTT; CDR3: CAISEGTSAVDTQYF; V: TRBV10-3; size: NA; D: TRBD2; J: TRBJ2-3
DNA: TGTGCCAGCAGCTTCCCAGGGATTTCCGAAGAGACCCAGTACTTC; CDR3: CASSFPGISEETQYF; V: TRBV9; size: NA; D: NA; J: TRBJ2-5
DNA: TGTGCCAGCAGCTTTTGGGTGGGCACTGAAGCTTTCTTT; CDR3: CASSFWVGTEAFF; V: TRBV5-4; size: NA; D: NA; J: TRBJ1-1
DNA: TGCAGCGGCAGGGATACTGAAGCTTTCTTT; CDR3: CSGRDTEAFF; V: TRBV29-1; size: NA; D: NA; J: TRBJ1-1
DNA: TGTGCCAGCAGTTCAGGCAGTTCTAACACTGAAGCTTTCTTT; CDR3: CASSSGSSNTEAFF; V: TRBV7-6; size: NA; D: NA; J: TRBJ1-1
DNA: TGTGCCAGCAGCTTACCTGTATCGGGGGTCGACGAGCAGTACTTC; CDR3: CASSLPVSGVDEQYF; V: TRBV7-9; size: NA; D: NA; J: TRBJ2-7
DNA: TGTGCCAGCAGCTTAGCGGCATACTCCTACGAGCAGTACTTC; CDR3: CASSLAAYSYEQYF; V: TRBV7-9; size: NA; D: NA; J: TRBJ2-7
DNA: TGTGCCAGCAGTTTTCATCTAGCCGTCGATGAGCAGTTCTTC; CDR3: CASSFHLAVDEQFF; V: TRBV28; size: NA; D: NA; J: TRBJ2-1
DNA: TGTGCCTCGTGGGAGGGACTAGCGCTAATCTACGAGCAGTACTTC; CDR3: CASWEGLALIYEQYF; V: TRBV2; size: NA; D: TRBD2; J: TRBJ2-7
DNA: TGTGCCAGCAGTGGGGGGCTCCTCTATGGCTACACCTTC; CDR3: CASSGGLLYGYTF; V: TRBV27; size: NA; D: NA; J: TRBJ1-2
DNA: TGTGCCAGCAGTTACCACCCCTCCTACGAGCAGTACTTC; CDR3: CASSYHPSYEQYF; V: TRBV6-2/TRBV6-3; size: few; D: NA; J: TRBJ2-7
DNA: TGTGCCAGCAGCCAATTCCATAGCGGGAGTTACTACAATGAGCAGTTCTTC; CDR3: CASSQFHSGSYYNEQFF; V: TRBV3-1; size: NA; D: TRBD2; J: TRBJ2-1
DNA: TGTGCCAGCAGCCTGGAGGGCTTCCAAGGCCAGTTCTTC; CDR3: CASSLEGFQGQFF; V: TRBV5-6; size: NA; D: NA; J: TRBJ2-1
DNA: TGTGCCAGCAGCTGGGGGGCGACGTCCTCCTACGAGCAGTACTTC; CDR3: CASSWGATSSYEQYF; V: TRBV12-3/TRBV12-4; size: NA; D: NA; J: TRBJ2-7
DNA: TGTGCCAGCACGGGTTACTCCTACAATGAGCAGTTCTTC; CDR3: CASTGYSYNEQFF; V: TRBV2; size: once; D: NA; J: TRBJ2-1
DNA: TGCAGCGCTGGACAGAGCCTCTACGAGCAGTACTTC; CDR3: CSAGQSLYEQYF; V: TRBV29-1; size: few; D: NA; J: TRBJ2-7
DNA: TGTGCCAGCAGCGTTCCCGGGACAGGGTCCTACGAGCAGTACTTC; CDR3: CASSVPGTGSYEQYF; V: TRBV7-9; size: few; D: TRBD1; J: TRBJ2-7
DNA: TGTGCCAGCAGTCCAGAGTGGACTGACTCTGGGGCCAACGTCCTGACTTTC; CDR3: CASSPEWTDSGANVLTF; V: TRBV12-3/TRBV12-4; size: NA; D: NA; J: TRBJ2-6
DNA: TGTGCCAGCAGTGACCGGGACAGGGTCAACGAGCAGTACTTC; CDR3: CASSDRDRVNEQYF; V: TRBV6-2/TRBV6-3; size: NA; D: TRBD1; J: TRBJ2-7
DNA: TGCAGTGCCTATTACCTGACTAGCGGGGAGTCCTACGAGCAGTACTTC; CDR3: CSAYYLTSGESYEQYF; V: TRBV20-1; size: once; D: TRBD2; J: TRBJ2-7
DNA: TGCGCCAGCAGCGCCCTTTTGGCGGCGGTCTCTAACTATGGCTACACCTTC; CDR3: CASSALLAAVSNYGYTF; V: TRBV5-1; size: NA; D: NA; J: TRBJ1-2
DNA: TGTGCCTGGAGCATGGGACAGGGGTTGAAGACTGAAGCTTTCTTT; CDR3: CAWSMGQGLKTEAFF; V: TRBV30; size: NA; D: TRBD1; J: TRBJ1-1
DNA: TGCAGCACCAGGGACGACTATGGCTACACCTTC; CDR3: CSTRDDYGYTF; V: TRBV29-1; size: few; D: NA; J: TRBJ1-2
DNA: TGTGCCAGCAGCTTATCGACTAGGCGGGAGGAGCAGTTCTTC; CDR3: CASSLSTRREEQFF; V: TRBV7-9; size: once; D: TRBD2; J: TRBJ2-1
DNA: TGTGCCAGCATAGAGAGCACTGAAGCTTTCTTT; CDR3: CASIESTEAFF; V: TRBV6-6; size: NA; D: NA; J: TRBJ1-1
DNA: TGCGCCAGCAGCCAAGATACCTCACCCTACGAGCAGTACTTC; CDR3: CASSQDTSPYEQYF; V: TRBV4-3; size: NA; D: NA; J: TRBJ2-7
DNA: TGTGCCAGCAGCTTCCCGGGACTAGCGGGAGAAACCGGGGAGCTGTTTTTT; CDR3: CASSFPGLAGETGELFF; V: TRBV7-8; size: NA; D: TRBD2; J: TRBJ2-2
DNA: TGTGCCAGCAGCGAGCCGGGCCACAATGAGCAGTTCTTC; CDR3: CASSEPGHNEQFF; V: TRBV7-8; size: NA; D: NA; J: TRBJ2-1
DNA: TGTGCCAGCAGTAAGACCTACGAGCAGTACTTC; CDR3: CASSKTYEQYF; V: TRBV25-1; size: NA; D: NA; J: TRBJ2-7
DNA: TGTGCCAGTAGTGGGGGACAGGGGGCCGCTGAAGCTTTCTTT; CDR3: CASSGGQGAAEAFF; V: TRBV19; size: NA; D: TRBD1; J: TRBJ1-1
DNA: TGTGCCAGTAGTCCAGAACTCAGCTCTGGGGCCAACGTCCTGACTTTC; CDR3: CASSPELSSGANVLTF; V: TRBV19; size: NA; D: NA; J: TRBJ2-6
DNA: TGCAGTGCGAAGGACAGGGGACAGGGCGGGGAGCTGTTTTTT; CDR3: CSAKDRGQGGELFF; V: TRBV20-1; size: NA; D: TRBD1; J: TRBJ2-2
DNA: TGTGCCAGCAGTCCCGGGACAGGACCTCCGATTCAGCCCCAGCATTTT; CDR3: CASSPGTGPPIQPQHF; V: TRBV6-6; size: NA; D: TRBD1; J: TRBJ1-5
DNA: TGTGCCAGCAGGTCAGGGGGGTATGGAACTGAAGCTTTCTTT; CDR3: CASRSGGYGTEAFF; V: TRBV12-3/TRBV12-4; size: NA; D: TRBD1; J: TRBJ1-1
DNA: TGCAGTGCCATAGGGAGGCTAGCGGGAGGCCCGGCAGATACGCAGTATTTT; CDR3: CSAIGRLAGGPADTQYF; V: TRBV20-1; size: NA; D: TRBD2; J: TRBJ2-3
DNA: TGCGCCAGCAGCAATGACAGGGGCGACACTGAAGCTTTCTTT; CDR3: CASSNDRGDTEAFF; V: TRBV4-1; size: NA; D: TRBD1; J: TRBJ1-1
DNA: TGTGCCAGCATTAATGGTCAGGTTTTACGGGGTGAAGCTTTCTTT; CDR3: CASINGQVLRGEAFF; V: TRBV6-5; size: NA; D: NA; J: TRBJ1-1
DNA: TGTGCCAGCAGCGGGGGCAGAACTAATGAAAAACTGTTTTTT; CDR3: CASSGGRTNEKLFF; V: TRBV5-4; size: NA; D: NA; J: TRBJ1-4
DNA: TGTGCCAGCAGCCAAGGGGGAATAAGTGAAAAACTGTTTTTT; CDR3: CASSQGGISEKLFF; V: TRBV12-3/TRBV12-4; size: once; D: NA; J: TRBJ1-4
DNA: TGTGCCAGCAGCGCAGGACTAGCGACTTACGAGCAGTACTTC; CDR3: CASSAGLATYEQYF; V: TRBV5-6; size: NA; D: TRBD2; J: TRBJ2-7
DNA: TGCGCCAGCAGTGAAGGGGGTCTTAGGCAGCCCCAGCATTTT; CDR3: CASSEGGLRQPQHF; V: TRBV4-1; size: NA; D: NA; J: TRBJ1-5
DNA: TGTGCCAGCAGCTTTTCTTTAGCGGGAGGGAAGTACAATGAGCAGTTCTTC; CDR3: CASSFSLAGGKYNEQFF; V: TRBV28; size: NA; D: TRBD2; J: TRBJ2-1